The clone carrying this T cell receptor beta chain showed up just a few times. Antigen unknown. The TCR beta CDR3 regions underwent amplification using RNA transcripts as the source. Carried out on the TCR CDR3, a first-round RT-PCR used the HTBI primer set. TCRdb reprocessed the multiplex PCR reads with MiXCR, giving one entry per CDR3 protein. The repertoire has around 620,000 distinct CDR3 sequences, around 16% of them found once; the top ten carry 3.5% to 4%. The data originate from a study of T cells in Graves' hyperthyroidism and ophthalmopathy. About the research overall: Peripheral blood was drawn at first diagnosis, prior to all treatment.

Points from the study as a whole: Researchers found most expanded thyroid clonotypes above 0.001 in blood as well. Classification by a 13 V-J model distinguished ophthalmopathy from stable hyperthyroidism.

Exclusion criteria comprised uncontrolled infection, other autoimmune disease, pregnancy or lactation. This CDR3 is 18 amino acids long. The trim removed 0 bases at V and 7 bases at J, leaving 16 bases unmatched. CDR1 and CDR2 from the germline V gene are SGDLS and YYNGEE. The V call is TRBV9, the J call TRBJ2-1; 7 positions match TRBD2. The clonotype comes from a woman in her twenties or thirties with Graves' hyperthyroidism. Sample: blood. Here the CDR3 reads CASSVGGASGPRGNEQFF. CDR3 bases: TGTGCCAGCAGCGTAGGTGGGGCTAGCGGCCCTCGGGGGAATGAGCAGTTCTTC.